Listed here are 18 T cell receptor beta chains from one sample, sequenced in a study of PD-L1 blockade in urothelial cancer. Produced via immunoSEQ multiplex PCR; TCRdb's table is partial and in-frame only. The sample has tens of thousands of clones, roughly 86% seen once. Sequencing was performed on PBMCs, taken around atezolizumab (anti-PD-L1) treatment. The origin of the receptors is a man aged 50 or older with urothelial cancer.

The J gene is TRBJ1-2, the V gene TRBV28; no reliable D call. The CDR3 spans 14 residues. V lost 4 bases and J 10 bases, leaving 19 bases between the germline ends. The germline V gene has CDR1 MDHEN and CDR2 SYDVKM. The CDR3, as DNA: TGTGCCAGCAGTTCCCTCTGGACTAGACCCCTCTACACCTTC. Translation: CASSSLWTRPLYTF.

CDR3 protein: CASRGVRVTEAFF. In DNA, the CDR3 is TGTGCCAGCAGGGGCGTCAGAGTCACTGAAGCTTTCTTT. The chain joins TRBV6-5 to TRBJ1-1; D is ambiguous. CDR1 and CDR2 (germline): MNHEY, SVGAGI. CDR3 size: 13 residues. Trimming removed 6 bases from V and 4 bases from J, with 12 bases in between.

V is TRBV4-1 and J is TRBJ2-1; D is unresolved. The CDR3 extends over 14 amino acids. Germline CDR1 and CDR2: MGHRA and YSYEKL. V was cut by 0 bases and J by 5 bases, with 8 bases left in between. The chain's CDR3 is CASSQDGPDNEQFF. CDR3 DNA: TGCGCCAGCAGCCAAGATGGGCCCGACAATGAGCAGTTCTTC.

The V gene is TRBV7-3, the J gene TRBJ2-1, with 12 nucleotides matching TRBD2. Trimming at V came to 4 bases and at J to 9 bases, leaving 4 bases not matched to a gene. The CDR3 runs 14 residues. CDR1 is SGHTA, CDR2 FQGTGA, per germline. CDR3 coding DNA: TGTGCCAGCAGCTCCGGGACTAGCGGGCTTGAGCAGTTCTTC. Translation: CASSSGTSGLEQFF.

V is TRBV7-9 and J is TRBJ2-1, with 8 bases matching TRBD2. This CDR3 spans 18 amino acids. V lost 5 bases and J lost 0; bases outside the gene matches: 12. Germline CDR1 SEHNR, CDR2 FQNEAQ (reference sequence). CDR3 in amino acids: CASSAVPGTSISYNEQFF. The DNA of the CDR3 is TGTGCCAGCAGCGCCGTTCCCGGGACTAGTATCTCCTACAATGAGCAGTTCTTC.

The V and J genes are TRBV18 and TRBJ2-5; D is perhaps TRBD1 (6 bases). V was pared by 2 bases and J by 5 bases, with 15 bases between. There are 15 residues in the CDR3. Looked up from germline, CDR1 is KGHSH and CDR2 is LQKENI. The DNA of the CDR3 is TGTGCCAGCTCACCAAGCAACAGGGTGAGGGAGACCCAGTACTTC. Its translation is CASSPSNRVRETQYF.

The rearrangement joins TRBV9 to TRBJ2-3; maybe TRBD2 (7 bases). The CDR3 has 14 amino acids. Trimming pared 4 bases from V and 3 bases from J, leaving 12 bases between. Per germline, CDR1 SGDLS and CDR2 YYNGEE. The CDR3 DNA follows: TGTGCCAGCAGCCCAGGGAGGGGGACAGATACGCAGTATTTT. Translated, it gives CASSPGRGTDTQYF.

V and J are TRBV5-4 and TRBJ2-7, with TRBD2 matching 10 bases. The junction had 7 bases not matched to a gene; V was cut back by 3 bases and J by 4 bases. The CDR3 is 15 residues long. Germline-derived CDR1 and CDR2 are SGHNT and YYREEE (reference sequence). CDR3 in DNA: TGTGCCAGCAGCTCGGAGAGCGGGAGGGGGTACGAGCAGTACTTC. It specifies CASSSESGRGYEQYF.

V usage is TRBV5-1 and J usage is TRBJ2-5; 12 bases line up with TRBD2. CDR1 is SGHRS, CDR2 YFSETQ, per germline. There are 16 residues in the CDR3. With V trimmed by 3 bases and J by 5 bases, 8 bases remained unmatched. The CDR3 here is CASSSLTSGSQETQYF. DNA for the CDR3: TGCGCCAGCAGCTCTCTGACTAGCGGGAGCCAGGAGACCCAGTACTTC.

This rearrangement joins TRBV27 to TRBJ2-1; D possibly corresponds to TRBD2 (5 bases). The CDR3 spans 16 residues. Germline-derived CDR1 and CDR2 are MNHEY and SMNVEV (reference sequence). V was trimmed by 4 bases and J by 4 bases, leaving 17 bases between them. CDR3 in amino acids: CASSSSSGFTYNEQFF. CDR3 sequence (DNA): TGTGCCAGCAGTTCGTCGAGCGGATTTACTTACAATGAGCAGTTCTTC.

This chain uses TRBV27 with TRBJ2-5; D may be TRBD1 (5 bases). The CDR3 spans 14 residues. Trimming took off 0 bases at V and 7 bases at J, with 12 bases between the two ends. CDR1 and CDR2 from the germline V gene are MNHEY and SMNVEV (reference sequence). The CDR3 DNA reads TGTGCCAGCAGTTTATCACAGACAGCCGGGACCCAGTACTTC. Its protein is CASSLSQTAGTQYF.

This clone was detected only once. This chain connects TRBV15 to TRBJ2-5, with 9 bases lining up with TRBD2. This CDR3 contains 15 residues. Trimming took 5 bases from V and 3 from J; bases not matched to a gene: 7. CDR1 is LNHNV, CDR2 YYDKDF, per germline (reference sequence). The CDR3 nucleotides read TGTGCCACCAGCTCCAAGTCTAGCGGGGAAGAGACCCAGTACTTC. This sequence encodes CATSSKSSGEETQYF.

The V and J genes are TRBV7-9 and TRBJ2-2, with D possibly TRBD1 on 5 matching bases. The CDR3 length is 16 residues. CDR1 SEHNR and CDR2 FQNEAQ come from the germline V gene (reference sequence). V was shortened by 10 bases and J by 2 bases, with 20 bases between the two germline ends. CDR3 amino acids: CATHWGRDYNTGELFF. Here the CDR3 DNA reads TGTGCCACCCACTGGGGCCGCGATTACAACACCGGGGAGCTGTTTTTT.

The rearrangement joins TRBV7-3 to TRBJ2-3; 7 bases align to TRBD1. V lost 5 bases to trimming and J lost 1 base; unmatched junction nucleotides: 6. The CDR3 is 15 amino acids. Germline V gene lookup returns CDR1 SGHTA and CDR2 FQGTGA. This CDR3 reads CASSITGDRTDTQYF. CDR3 bases: TGTGCCAGCAGCATCACAGGGGACCGCACAGATACGCAGTATTTT.

This rearrangement joins TRBV6-1 to TRBJ2-5, with TRBD2 matching over 13 bases. The junction had 5 bases not matched to a gene; V was cut back by 8 bases and J by 2 bases. The CDR3 is 15 amino acids. The germline V gene has CDR1 MNHNS and CDR2 SASEGT. As DNA, the CDR3 is TGTGCCAGCCGCAGGGGACTAGCGGGACAAGAGACCCAGTACTTC. Protein product: CASRRGLAGQETQYF.

The chain uses TRBV11-2 and TRBJ2-7; 9 nucleotides agree with TRBD2. The CDR3 loop spans 13 amino acids. Germline lookup yields CDR1 SGHAT and CDR2 FQNNGV. After removal of 5 bases from V and 6 bases from J, the junction contained 5 bases not matched to a gene. CDR3: CASSPGLASEQYF. For the CDR3, the DNA is TGTGCCAGCAGCCCGGGACTAGCTTCCGAGCAGTACTTC.

The chain employs TRBV10-1 and TRBJ2-3, with a possible D match to TRBD1 (8 bases). CDR3 size: 15 residues. V was pared by 4 bases and J by 4 bases, with 15 bases between. Per germline, CDR1 WNHNN and CDR2 SYGVQD (reference sequence). The CDR3 reads CASSVSGTGADTQYF. The DNA of the CDR3 is TGCGCCAGCAGTGTCAGCGGGACAGGTGCAGATACGCAGTATTTT.

The chain links TRBV9 to TRBJ2-3; 12 positions agree with TRBD2. The CDR3 has 16 residues. The germline V gene has CDR1 SGDLS and CDR2 YYNGEE. The ends lost 0 bases at V and 1 base at J; junction bases unmatched: 0. CDR3 bases: TGTGCCAGCAGCGTAGGGACTAGCGGGGGCACAGATACGCAGTATTTT. Its protein product is CASSVGTSGGTDTQYF.